This record concerns one TCR beta chain sequence. The antigen remains undetermined. V lost 4 bases, J lost 6 bases, and 18 bases lay in between. The CDR3 is 16 amino acids. Germline V gene lookup returns CDR1 SGHTA and CDR2 FQGNSA. The sample comes from a study of tumor-infiltrating lymphocytes in localized non-small cell lung cancer. Whole-study findings and limits: IM1 and IM2 tumors showed no difference in T-cell fraction. TCR sequencing covered a subset of patients with enough tissue. TCRbeta sequencing showed higher T cell infiltration in tumors than uninvolved lung. Technical variation could not be separated from intratumor heterogeneity here.

Clones were read by immunoSEQ multiplex PCR, and TCRdb kept only the in-frame ones, dropping some. The repertoire consists of some 5,200 clones, with around two thirds occurring once and the leading ten covering around 14%. The J gene is TRBJ2-2, the V gene TRBV7-2; D is possibly TRBD2 (6 bases). The material sequenced was uninvolved lung tissue not adjacent to the tumor. The TCR comes from a human donor with non-small cell lung cancer. The CDR3 DNA is TGTGCCAGCAGCTGGAATACCGCGGGAACAGCCGGGGAGCTGTTTTTT. It encodes CASSWNTAGTAGELFF.